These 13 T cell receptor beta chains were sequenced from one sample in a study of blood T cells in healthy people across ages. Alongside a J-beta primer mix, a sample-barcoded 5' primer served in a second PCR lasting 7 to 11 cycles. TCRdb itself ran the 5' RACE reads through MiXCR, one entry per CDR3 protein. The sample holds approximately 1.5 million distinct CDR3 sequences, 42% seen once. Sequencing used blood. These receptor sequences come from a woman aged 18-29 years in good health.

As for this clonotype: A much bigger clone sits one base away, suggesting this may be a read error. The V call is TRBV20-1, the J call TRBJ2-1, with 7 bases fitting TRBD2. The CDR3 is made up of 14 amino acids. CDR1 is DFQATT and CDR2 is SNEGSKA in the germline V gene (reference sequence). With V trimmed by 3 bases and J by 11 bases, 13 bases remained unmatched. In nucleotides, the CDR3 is TGCAGTGCTAGGGGTTCGGGGGGTTATAATCAGCAGTTCTTC. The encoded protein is CSARGSGGYNQQFF.

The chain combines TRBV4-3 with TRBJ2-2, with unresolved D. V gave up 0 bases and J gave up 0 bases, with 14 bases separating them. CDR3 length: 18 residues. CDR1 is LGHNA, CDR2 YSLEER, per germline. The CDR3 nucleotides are TGCGCCAGCAGCCAAGAAATGGACGATTCGTCGAACACCGGGGAGCTGTTTTTT. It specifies CASSQEMDDSSNTGELFF.

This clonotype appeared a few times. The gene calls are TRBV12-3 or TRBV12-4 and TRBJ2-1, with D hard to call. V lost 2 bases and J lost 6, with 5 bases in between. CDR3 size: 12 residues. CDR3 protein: CASSLWVNEQFF. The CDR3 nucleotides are TGTGCCAGCAGTTTATGGGTCAATGAGCAGTTCTTC.

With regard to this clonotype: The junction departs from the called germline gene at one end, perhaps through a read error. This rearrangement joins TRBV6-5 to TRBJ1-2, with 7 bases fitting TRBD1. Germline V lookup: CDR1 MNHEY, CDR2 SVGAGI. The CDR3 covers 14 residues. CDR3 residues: CASNPTGFNYGHTF. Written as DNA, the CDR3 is TGTGCCAGCAACCCGACAGGGTTTAACTATGGCCACACCTTC.

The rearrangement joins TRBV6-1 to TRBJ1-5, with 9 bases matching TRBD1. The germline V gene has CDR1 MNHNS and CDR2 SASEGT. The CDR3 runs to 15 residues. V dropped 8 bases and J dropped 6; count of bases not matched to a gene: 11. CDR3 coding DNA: TGTGCCAGCGTTCCGGGACAGGGAAGGGCTCAGCCCCAGCATTTT. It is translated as CASVPGQGRAQPQHF.

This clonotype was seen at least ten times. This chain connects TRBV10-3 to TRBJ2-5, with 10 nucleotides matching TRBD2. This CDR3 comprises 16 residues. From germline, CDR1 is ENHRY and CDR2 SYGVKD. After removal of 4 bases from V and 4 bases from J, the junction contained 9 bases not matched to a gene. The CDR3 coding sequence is TGTGCCATCAGTGCTAGCGGGAGATCGGTCGGAGAGACCCAGTACTTC. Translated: CAISASGRSVGETQYF.

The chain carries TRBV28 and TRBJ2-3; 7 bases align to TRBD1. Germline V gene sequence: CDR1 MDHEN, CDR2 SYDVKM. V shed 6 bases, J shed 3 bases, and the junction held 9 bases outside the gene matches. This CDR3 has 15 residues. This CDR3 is CASSETGIRTDTQYF. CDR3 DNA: TGTGCCAGCAGCGAGACAGGGATACGGACAGATACGCAGTATTTT.

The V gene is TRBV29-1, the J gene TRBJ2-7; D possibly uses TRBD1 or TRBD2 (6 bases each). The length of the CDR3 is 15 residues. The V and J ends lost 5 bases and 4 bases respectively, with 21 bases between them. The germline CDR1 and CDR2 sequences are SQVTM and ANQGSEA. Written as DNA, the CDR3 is TGCAGCGTTCCCACTGACTGGTGGAGGGGGTACGAGCAGTACTTC. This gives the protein CSVPTDWWRGYEQYF.

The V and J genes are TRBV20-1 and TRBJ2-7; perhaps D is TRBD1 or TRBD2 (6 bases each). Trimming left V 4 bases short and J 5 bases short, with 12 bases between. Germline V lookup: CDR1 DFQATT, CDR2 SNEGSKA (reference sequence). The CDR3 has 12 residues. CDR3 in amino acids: CSATGARHEQYF. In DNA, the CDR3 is TGCAGTGCTACGGGGGCGCGCCACGAGCAGTACTTC.

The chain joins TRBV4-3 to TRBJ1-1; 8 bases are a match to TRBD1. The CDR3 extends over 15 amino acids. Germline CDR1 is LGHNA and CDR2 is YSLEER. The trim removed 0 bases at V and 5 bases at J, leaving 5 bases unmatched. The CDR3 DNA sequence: TGCGCCAGCAGCCAAGACCGGACAGGGTTGACTGAAGCTTTCTTT. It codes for CASSQDRTGLTEAFF.

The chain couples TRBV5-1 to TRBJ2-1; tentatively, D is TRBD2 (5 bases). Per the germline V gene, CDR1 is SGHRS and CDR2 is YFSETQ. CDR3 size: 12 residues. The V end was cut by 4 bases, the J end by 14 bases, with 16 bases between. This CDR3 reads CASSLETGVKFF. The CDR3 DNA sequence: TGCGCCAGCAGCCTGGAAACCGGGGTTAAGTTCTTC.

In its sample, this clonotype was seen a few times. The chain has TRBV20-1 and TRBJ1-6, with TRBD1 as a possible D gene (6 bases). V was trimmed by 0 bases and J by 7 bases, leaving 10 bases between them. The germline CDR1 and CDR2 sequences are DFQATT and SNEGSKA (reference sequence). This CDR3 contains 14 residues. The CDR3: CSAREVRGNSPLHF. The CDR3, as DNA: TGCAGTGCTAGAGAAGTAAGGGGGAATTCACCCCTCCACTTT.

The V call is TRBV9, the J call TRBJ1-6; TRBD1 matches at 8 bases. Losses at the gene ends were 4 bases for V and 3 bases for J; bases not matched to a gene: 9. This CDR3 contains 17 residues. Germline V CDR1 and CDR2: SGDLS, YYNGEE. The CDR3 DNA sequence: TGTGCCAGCAGCCCCCGACAGGGGATGGGCTATAATTCACCCCTCCACTTT. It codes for CASSPRQGMGYNSPLHF.